Below, 5 T cell receptor beta chains from the same sample are listed, as sequenced in a study of OX40 agonist ivuxolimab in advanced cancers. TCRdb keeps only in-frame clones here, not all; method: immunoSEQ multiplex PCR. Of under 8,000 clones detected, 70% to 80% appear once; the ten largest clones hold under 40%. This specimen consisted of CD4+ or CD8+ T cells sorted from blood, obtained in a trial of the OX40 agonist ivuxolimab. Receptor source: an adult with an advanced solid tumor such as melanoma, head and neck, liver or kidney cancer.

V and J are TRBV7-8 and TRBJ2-1, with D uncertain. There are 15 residues in the CDR3. The V end lost 6 bases, the J end lost 10 bases, and 22 bases lay between the germline ends. The V gene's germline CDR1 is SGHVS and CDR2 FQNEAQ. The CDR3 bases are TGTGCCAGCAGTCCATTAGTCGACAAATCATTCGAGCAGTTCTTC. It yields the protein CASSPLVDKSFEQFF.

This chain uses TRBV10-3 with TRBJ2-3; TRBD2 might be the D (6 bases). Germline values: CDR1 ENHRY, CDR2 SYGVKD. Trimming removed 5 bases at V and 7 bases at J, with 22 bases between. The CDR3 extends over 16 amino acids. The CDR3 is CAISIAGGEIDHTQYF. Written as DNA, the CDR3 is TGTGCCATCAGTATCGCAGGAGGGGAAATCGATCATACGCAGTATTTT.

The chain combines TRBV6-1 with TRBJ2-7; either TRBD1 or TRBD2 may supply D (5 bases each). This CDR3 spans 15 amino acids. The V gene's germline CDR1 is MNHNS and CDR2 SASEGT. V was clipped by 7 bases and J by 9 bases, with 25 bases between them. In DNA form, the CDR3 reads TGTGCCAGCAAGGGGACCTTATCGTCAAATGTTGGGCAGTACTTC. Translated: CASKGTLSSNVGQYF.

This clone occurred once. A junction end diverges from the germline sequence, so it may reflect a read error. V is TRBV2 and J is TRBJ2-7; tentative D call: TRBD2 (5 bases). The CDR3 is 11 amino acids. Looked up from germline, CDR1 is SNHLY and CDR2 is FYNNEI. The CDR3 loop is CASSEAGYPGF. The CDR3 DNA reads as TGTGCCAGCAGTGAAGCCGGGTACCCGGGGTTC.

This chain connects TRBV6-1 to TRBJ1-6; possibly TRBD1 for D (6 bases). CDR1 and CDR2 from the germline V gene are MNHNS and SASEGT. There are 17 residues in the CDR3. Trimming removed 0 bases at V and 9 bases at J, with 18 bases between. The CDR3 DNA is TGTGCCAGCAGTGAAGCTCGGGGGGCGCGCTTCGGTTCACCCCTCCACTTT. The encoded protein is CASSEARGARFGSPLHF.